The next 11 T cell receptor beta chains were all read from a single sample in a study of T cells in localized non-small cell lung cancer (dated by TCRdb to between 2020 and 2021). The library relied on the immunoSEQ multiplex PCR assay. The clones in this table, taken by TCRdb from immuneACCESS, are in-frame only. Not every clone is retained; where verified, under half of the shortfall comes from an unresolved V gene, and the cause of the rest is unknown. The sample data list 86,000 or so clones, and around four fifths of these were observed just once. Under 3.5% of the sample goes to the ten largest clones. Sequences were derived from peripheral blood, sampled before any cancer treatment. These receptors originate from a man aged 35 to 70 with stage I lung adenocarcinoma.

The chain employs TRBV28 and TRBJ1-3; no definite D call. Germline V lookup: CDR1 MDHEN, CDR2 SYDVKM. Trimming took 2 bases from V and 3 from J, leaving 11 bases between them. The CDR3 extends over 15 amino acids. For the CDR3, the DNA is TGTGCCAGCAGTTTAGATAGCAGGAGTGGAAACACCATATATTTT. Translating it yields CASSLDSRSGNTIYF.

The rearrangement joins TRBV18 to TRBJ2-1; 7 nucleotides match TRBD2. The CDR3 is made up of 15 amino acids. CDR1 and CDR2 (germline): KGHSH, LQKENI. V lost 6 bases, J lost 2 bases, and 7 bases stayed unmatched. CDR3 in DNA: TGTGCCAGCTCTAAGAGCGGGGCCCCCTACAATGAGCAGTTCTTC. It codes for CASSKSGAPYNEQFF.

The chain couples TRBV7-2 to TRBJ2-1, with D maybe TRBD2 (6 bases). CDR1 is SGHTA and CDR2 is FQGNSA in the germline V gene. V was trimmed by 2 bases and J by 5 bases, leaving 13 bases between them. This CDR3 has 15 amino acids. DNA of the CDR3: TGTGCCAGCAGCTTAAGTAGCGGAGCGCACAATGAGCAGTTCTTC. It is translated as CASSLSSGAHNEQFF.

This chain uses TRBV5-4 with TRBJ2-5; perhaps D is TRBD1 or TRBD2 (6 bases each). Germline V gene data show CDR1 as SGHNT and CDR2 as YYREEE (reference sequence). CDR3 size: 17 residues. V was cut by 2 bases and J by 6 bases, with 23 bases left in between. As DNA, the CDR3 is TGTGCCAGCAGCTTTCTCGGAGTAGGGGGGCCCGGGAAGACCCAGTACTTC. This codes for CASSFLGVGGPGKTQYF.

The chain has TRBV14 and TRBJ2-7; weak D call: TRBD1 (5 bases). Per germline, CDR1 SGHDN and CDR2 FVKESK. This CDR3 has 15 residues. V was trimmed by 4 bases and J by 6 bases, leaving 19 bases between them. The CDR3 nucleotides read TGTGCCAGCAGCCCTCGGACACCCGCAAGGATCGAGCAGTACTTC. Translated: CASSPRTPARIEQYF.

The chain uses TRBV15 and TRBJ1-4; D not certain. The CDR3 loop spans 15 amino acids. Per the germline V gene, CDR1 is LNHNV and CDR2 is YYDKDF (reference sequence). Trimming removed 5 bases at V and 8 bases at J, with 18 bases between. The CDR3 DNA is TGTGCCACCAGCCCGCCGCGGAGGGAGAACGAAAAACTGTTTTTT. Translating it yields CATSPPRRENEKLFF.

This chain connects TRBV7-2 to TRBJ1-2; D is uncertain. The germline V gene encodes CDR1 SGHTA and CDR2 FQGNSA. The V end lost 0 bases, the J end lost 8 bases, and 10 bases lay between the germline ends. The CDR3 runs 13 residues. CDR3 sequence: CASSLAKGGGYTF. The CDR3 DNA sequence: TGTGCCAGCAGCTTAGCGAAGGGTGGCGGCTACACCTTC.

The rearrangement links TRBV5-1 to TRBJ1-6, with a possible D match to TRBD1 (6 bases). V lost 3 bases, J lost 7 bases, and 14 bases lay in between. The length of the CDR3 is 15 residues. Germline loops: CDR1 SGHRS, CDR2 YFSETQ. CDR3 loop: CASSSVGGANSPLHF. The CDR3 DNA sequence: TGCGCCAGCAGCTCGGTAGGGGGGGCCAATTCACCCCTCCACTTT.

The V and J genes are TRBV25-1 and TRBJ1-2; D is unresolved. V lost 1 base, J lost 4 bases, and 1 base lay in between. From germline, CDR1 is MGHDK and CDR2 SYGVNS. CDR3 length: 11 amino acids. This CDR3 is CASSEFYGYTF. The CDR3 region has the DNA TGTGCCAGCAGTGAATTCTATGGCTACACCTTC.

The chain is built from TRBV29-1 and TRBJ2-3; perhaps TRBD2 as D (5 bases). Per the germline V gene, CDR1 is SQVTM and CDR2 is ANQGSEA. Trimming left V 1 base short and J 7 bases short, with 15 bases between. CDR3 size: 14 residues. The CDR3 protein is CSVEASGGLNTQYF. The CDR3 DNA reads TGCAGCGTTGAAGCCTCAGGCGGGCTCAATACGCAGTATTTT.

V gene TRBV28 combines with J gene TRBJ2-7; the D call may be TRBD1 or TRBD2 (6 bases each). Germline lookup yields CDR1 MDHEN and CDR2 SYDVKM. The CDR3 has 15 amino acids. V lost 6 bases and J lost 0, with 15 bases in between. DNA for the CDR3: TGTGCCAGCAGCCACGGGGGCGAAAACTCCTACGAGCAGTACTTC. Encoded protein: CASSHGGENSYEQYF.